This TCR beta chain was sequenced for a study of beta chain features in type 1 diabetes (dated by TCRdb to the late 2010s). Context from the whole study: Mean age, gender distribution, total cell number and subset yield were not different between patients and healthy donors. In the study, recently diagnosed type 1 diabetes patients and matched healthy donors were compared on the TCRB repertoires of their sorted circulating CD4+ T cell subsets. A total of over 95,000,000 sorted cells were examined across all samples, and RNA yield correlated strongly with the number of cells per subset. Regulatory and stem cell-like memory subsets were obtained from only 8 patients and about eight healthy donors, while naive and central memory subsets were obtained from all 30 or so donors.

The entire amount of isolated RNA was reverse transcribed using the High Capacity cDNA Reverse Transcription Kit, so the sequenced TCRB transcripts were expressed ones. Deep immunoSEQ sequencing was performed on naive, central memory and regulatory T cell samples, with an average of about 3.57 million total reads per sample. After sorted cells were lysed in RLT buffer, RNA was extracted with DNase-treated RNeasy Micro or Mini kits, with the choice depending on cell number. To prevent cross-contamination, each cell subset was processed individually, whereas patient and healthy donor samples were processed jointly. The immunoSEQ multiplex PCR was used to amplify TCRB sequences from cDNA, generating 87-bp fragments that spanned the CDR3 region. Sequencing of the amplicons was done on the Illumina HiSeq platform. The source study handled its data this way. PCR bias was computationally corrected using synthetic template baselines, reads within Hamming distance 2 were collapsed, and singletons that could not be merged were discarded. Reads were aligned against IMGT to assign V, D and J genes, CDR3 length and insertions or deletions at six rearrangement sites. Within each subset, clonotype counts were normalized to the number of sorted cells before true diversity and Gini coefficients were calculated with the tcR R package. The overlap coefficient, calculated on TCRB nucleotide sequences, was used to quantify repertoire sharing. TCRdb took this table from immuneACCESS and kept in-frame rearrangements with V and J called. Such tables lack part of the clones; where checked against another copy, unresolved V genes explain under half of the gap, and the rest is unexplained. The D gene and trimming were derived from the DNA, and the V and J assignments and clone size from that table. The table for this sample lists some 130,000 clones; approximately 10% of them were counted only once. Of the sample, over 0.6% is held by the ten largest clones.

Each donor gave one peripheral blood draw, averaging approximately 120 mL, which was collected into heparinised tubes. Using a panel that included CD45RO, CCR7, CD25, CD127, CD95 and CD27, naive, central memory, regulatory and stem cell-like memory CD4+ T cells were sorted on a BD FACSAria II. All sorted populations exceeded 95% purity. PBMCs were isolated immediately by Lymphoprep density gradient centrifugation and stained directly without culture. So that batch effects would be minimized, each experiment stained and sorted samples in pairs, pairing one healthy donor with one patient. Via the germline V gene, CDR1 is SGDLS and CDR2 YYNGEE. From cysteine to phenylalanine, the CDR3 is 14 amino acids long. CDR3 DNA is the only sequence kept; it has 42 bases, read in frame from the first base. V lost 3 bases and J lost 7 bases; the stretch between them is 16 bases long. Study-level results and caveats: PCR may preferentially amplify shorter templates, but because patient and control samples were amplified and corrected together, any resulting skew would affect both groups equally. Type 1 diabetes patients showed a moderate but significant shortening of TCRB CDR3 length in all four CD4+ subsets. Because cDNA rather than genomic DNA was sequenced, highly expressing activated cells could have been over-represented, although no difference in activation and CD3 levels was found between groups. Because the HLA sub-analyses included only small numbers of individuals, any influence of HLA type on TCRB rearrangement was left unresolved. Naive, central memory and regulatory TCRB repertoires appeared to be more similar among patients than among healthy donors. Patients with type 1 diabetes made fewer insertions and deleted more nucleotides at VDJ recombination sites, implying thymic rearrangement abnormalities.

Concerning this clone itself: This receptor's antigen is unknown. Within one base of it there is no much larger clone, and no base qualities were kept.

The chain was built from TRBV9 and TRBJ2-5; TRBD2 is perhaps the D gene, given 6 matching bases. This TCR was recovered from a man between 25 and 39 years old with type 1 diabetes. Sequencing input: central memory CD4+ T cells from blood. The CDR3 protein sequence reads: CASSAQGTSGTQYF. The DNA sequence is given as TGTGCCAGCAGCGCCCAAGGGACTTCTGGGACCCAGTACTTC.